Each of the 13 T cell receptor beta chains below was sequenced from the same sample in a study of blood T cell repertoires in COVID-19 (dated by TCRdb to 2020 to 2022). Libraries were constructed by the immunoSEQ multiplex PCR assay. Entries here come from immuneACCESS through TCRdb and include only in-frame sequences with V and J called. Some clones fail to appear in such tables; in the studies checked, an unresolved V gene covers under half of the shortfall, and the cause of the remainder is unknown. The sample profile shows tens of thousands of clones; roughly 82% of them were found once. Of the sample, under 20% is held by the ten largest clones. Material: peripheral blood. The receptors originated from a human donor in a cohort sampled during active COVID-19.

CDR3 amino acids: CSASGAADEQYF. Written as DNA, the CDR3 is TGCAGTGCTAGTGGGGCAGCCGACGAGCAGTACTTC. V is TRBV20-1 and J is TRBJ2-7, with a tentative D call TRBD1 (5 bases). This CDR3 comprises 12 residues. From germline, CDR1 is DFQATT and CDR2 SNEGSKA (reference sequence). V shed 3 bases and J shed 5 bases, with 11 bases lying between them.

The V call is TRBV2, the J call TRBJ2-1; a weak D match, TRBD2 (5 bases). This CDR3 is 13 amino acids long. CDR1 and CDR2 from the germline V gene are SNHLY and FYNNEI. V was clipped by 5 bases and J by 7 bases, with 12 bases between them. CDR3 in amino acids: CASSWSRTNEQFF. As DNA, the CDR3 is TGTGCCAGCAGTTGGAGCAGGACTAATGAGCAGTTCTTC.

This clone was seen just once. V usage is TRBV6-2 or TRBV6-3 and J usage is TRBJ1-5; D is perhaps TRBD1 (5 bases). Germline-derived CDR1 and CDR2 are MNHEY and SVGEGT. V gave up 0 bases and J gave up 2 bases, with 20 bases separating them. The CDR3 runs 19 residues. The DNA of the CDR3 is TGTGCCAGCAGTTACTCATCAGGACAACCTCAAAGGCGCAATCAGCCCCAGCATTTT. Encoded protein: CASSYSSGQPQRRNQPQHF.

This chain links TRBV5-8 with TRBJ1-2; 7 positions match TRBD1. Germline V gene lookup returns CDR1 SGHTS and CDR2 YDEGEE. Trimming removed 1 base from V and 3 bases from J; junction bases left unmatched: 3. The CDR3 has 14 residues. CDR3 amino acids: CASSLTGAYYGYTF. The DNA of the CDR3 is TGTGCCAGCAGCTTGACAGGGGCTTACTATGGCTACACCTTC.

The chain joins TRBV9 to TRBJ2-3; 10 nucleotides agree with TRBD2. V lost 4 bases and J lost 8; bases outside the gene matches: 7. Germline lookup yields CDR1 SGDLS and CDR2 YYNGEE. The CDR3 loop spans 14 amino acids. The CDR3, as DNA: TGTGCCAGCAGCCCATTAGCGGGGGGTGGTACGCAGTATTTT. This translates into CASSPLAGGGTQYF.

The chain combines TRBV4-1 with TRBJ1-4; 7 bases map to TRBD1. Germline V CDR1 and CDR2: MGHRA, YSYEKL. The CDR3 runs to 16 residues. Unmatched junction bases numbered 9, after V lost 4 bases and J lost 4 bases. CDR3 bases: TGCGCCAGCAGCCCCAGGGGGGATGACGGTAATGAAAAACTGTTTTTT. Encoded protein: CASSPRGDDGNEKLFF.

V gene TRBV3-1 (or the pseudogene TRBV3-2) combines with J gene TRBJ2-7, with 12 bases lining up with TRBD2. The CDR3 has 14 amino acids. Germline lookup yields CDR1 LGHDT and CDR2 YNNKEL (reference sequence). The V segment lost 4 bases and the J segment 7 bases; nucleotides outside the gene matches: 5. The CDR3 protein is CASSPLAGGREQYF. The CDR3 DNA is TGTGCCAGCAGCCCGCTAGCGGGGGGGCGAGAGCAGTACTTC.

This clone was seen more than once but under ten times. V usage is TRBV4-3 and J usage is TRBJ1-4; 9 bases line up with TRBD1. This CDR3 comprises 13 residues. Per germline, CDR1 LGHNA and CDR2 YSLEER. Trimming at V came to 4 bases and at J to 11 bases, leaving 5 bases not matched to a gene. The DNA of the CDR3 is TGCGCCAGCAGCCCCCGACAGGGGGATAAACTGTTTTTT. Amino acid sequence: CASSPRQGDKLFF.

The chain links TRBV19 to TRBJ1-4, with TRBD1 matching 7 bases. J lost 8 bases, V lost 6 bases, and 9 bases had no gene match. The CDR3 loop spans 14 amino acids. Germline CDR1 LNHDA, CDR2 SQIVND (reference sequence). Written as DNA, the CDR3 is TGTGCCAGTAGGATGACAGGGTTTGGAGAAAAACTGTTTTTT. Its protein is CASRMTGFGEKLFF.

The genes are TRBV27 and TRBJ1-4; possibly TRBD1 for D (6 bases). Germline V gene lookup returns CDR1 MNHEY and CDR2 SMNVEV (reference sequence). The length of the CDR3 is 15 residues. Trimming left V 5 bases short and J 8 bases short, with 18 bases between. For the CDR3, the DNA is TGTGCCAGCAGTCTAATCCGGGACACGGTCGAAAAACTGTTTTTT. Amino acid sequence: CASSLIRDTVEKLFF.

This clone is a singleton in its sample. V usage is TRBV27 and J usage is TRBJ1-6, with D possibly matching TRBD1 (5 bases). Germline CDR1 is MNHEY and CDR2 is SMNVEV (reference sequence). V was cut by 6 bases and J by 10 bases, with 16 bases left in between. This CDR3 comprises 14 residues. CDR3 region: CASSLQGDSSPLHF. CDR3 DNA: TGTGCCAGCAGCCTCCAAGGGGATTCATCACCCCTCCACTTT.

The CDR3 DNA reads TGTGCCAGCTCACCACCGACGGGACAGGGATCCTACGAGCAGTACTTC. Encoded protein: CASSPPTGQGSYEQYF. The V call is TRBV18, the J call TRBJ2-7; TRBD1 agrees at 9 bases. Germline-derived CDR1 and CDR2 are KGHSH and LQKENI. CDR3 length equals 16 residues. Germline trimming cut 0 bases from V and 1 base from J; bases unmatched to any gene: 4.

The rearrangement links TRBV18 to TRBJ1-3, with D unclear. V was clipped by 2 bases and J by 4 bases, with 12 bases between them. Germline CDR1 reads KGHSH; CDR2 reads LQKENI. The CDR3 has 15 amino acids. CDR3 loop: CASSPTQNSGNTIYF. CDR3 coding DNA: TGTGCCAGCTCACCAACACAGAATTCAGGAAACACCATATATTTT.